This TCR beta chain originates from a study of T cell responses to AZD1222 COVID-19 vaccine. Study outcomes and limitations: Only after the peak T cell response were repertoires sampled. Compared with day 0, the breadth and depth of the Spike-specific TCR repertoire rose significantly after two doses of AZD1222. At study baseline, merely five or six AZD1222 recipients were seropositive.

Data came from immunoSEQ multiplex PCR; TCRdb stores just in-frame clones and leaves some out. The sample carries tens of thousands of clones, roughly three quarters recorded once. This clone has just a few counts. Its antigen remains unknown. The CDR3 consists of 15 residues. Trimming took 2 bases from V and 6 from J; bases not matched to a gene: 7. Germline V gene lookup returns CDR1 MRHNA and CDR2 SNTAGT. The material was peripheral blood, obtained on day 0 of MenACWY control vaccination. The gene calls are TRBV6-4 and TRBJ2-1; the match to TRBD1 covers 7 bases. This sequence originates from an adult in good health. CDR3 in DNA: TGTGCCAGCAGTGACGGGCAGGGGGATAGCAATGAGCAGTTCTTC. Translated, it gives CASSDGQGDSNEQFF.